These 16 T cell receptor beta chains originate from one sample sequenced in a study of blood T cell repertoires in COVID-19. Sequencing used immunoSEQ multiplex PCR; TCRdb keeps in-frame clones, though not all of them. The repertoire consists of hundreds of thousands of clones, with around nine tenths occurring once and the leading ten covering 2% to 2.5%. What was sequenced was PBMCs or T cells enriched from blood (not recorded which). These TCRs come from an older woman in a cohort exposed to, infected with or recovered from COVID-19 (not recorded which).

This rearrangement joins TRBV5-1 to TRBJ2-1; D perhaps matches TRBD1 (5 bases). The CDR3 is 16 residues long. Between the trimmed V and J ends, which lost 1 base and 0 bases, there was a span of 11 bases. Germline lookup yields CDR1 SGHRS and CDR2 YFSETQ. The CDR3 DNA is TGCGCCAGCAGCTTGACGGCAGGGCCCTCCTACAATGAGCAGTTCTTC. This translates into CASSLTAGPSYNEQFF.

The chain is built from TRBV6-5 and TRBJ1-2; the match to TRBD1 covers 9 bases. V shed 7 bases, J shed 4 bases, and the junction held 10 bases outside the gene matches. The CDR3 totals 15 residues. Germline lookup yields CDR1 MNHEY and CDR2 SVGAGI. The CDR3 loop reads CASTPLGQGIYGYTF. The CDR3 DNA is TGTGCCAGCACCCCCCTGGGACAGGGAATCTATGGCTACACCTTC.

V is TRBV2 and J is TRBJ1-1; 9 positions match TRBD1. This CDR3 has 13 amino acids. The germline V gene has CDR1 SNHLY and CDR2 FYNNEI. V dropped 10 bases and J dropped 4; count of bases not matched to a gene: 7. The CDR3 sequence is CATPGQGFTEAFF. The DNA of the CDR3 is TGTGCCACTCCGGGACAGGGTTTCACTGAAGCTTTCTTT.

The chain recombines TRBV9 with TRBJ1-4; TRBD1 aligns across 7 bases. The CDR3 runs 17 residues. The V and J ends lost 4 bases and 0 bases, in that order; junction bases with no gene match: 9. From germline, CDR1 is SGDLS and CDR2 YYNGEE. CDR3 sequence (DNA): TGTGCCAGCAGCTACCATACAGGGGAGACAACTAATGAAAAACTGTTTTTT. This encodes CASSYHTGETTNEKLFF. The full variable domain, its missing parts supplied by reference TRBV9 and TRBJ1-4, is DSGVTQTPKHLITATGQRVTLRCSPRSGDLSVYWYQQSLDQGLQFLIQYYNGEERAKGNILERFSAQQFPDLHSELNLSSLELGDSALYFCASSYHTGETTNEKLFFGSGTQLSVL.

J is TRBJ2-7 and V is TRBV28, with D uncertain. Trimming shortened V by 6 bases and J by 2 bases, and 14 bases separated the two germline ends. Germline lookup yields CDR1 MDHEN and CDR2 SYDVKM. The CDR3 covers 14 residues. CDR3 DNA sequence: TGTGCCAGCAGCCCGTCTGGGCAGGCCTACGAGCAGTACTTC. This codes for CASSPSGQAYEQYF.

This clone was observed once. This sequence joins TRBV6-2 or TRBV6-3 and TRBJ1-1; 7 bases line up with TRBD1. CDR3 length: 15 amino acids. Germline values: CDR1 MNHEY, CDR2 SVGEGT. Trimming cost V 2 bases and J 2 bases; bases outside gene matches: 5. The CDR3 here is CASSYLRGSNTEAFF. The CDR3 DNA sequence: TGTGCCAGCAGTTACCTCAGGGGGTCTAACACTGAAGCTTTCTTT.

The genes are TRBV5-4 and TRBJ2-7; 14 nucleotides agree with TRBD2. The junction had 12 bases not matched to a gene; V was cut back by 4 bases and J by 6 bases. The germline V gene encodes CDR1 SGHNT and CDR2 YYREEE (reference sequence). CDR3 size: 17 residues. CDR3 residues: CASSRPGLAGATSEQYF. CDR3 DNA sequence: TGTGCCAGCAGCAGACCGGGACTAGCGGGAGCTACTAGCGAGCAGTACTTC.

This rearrangement joins TRBV24-1 to TRBJ1-5; D remains ambiguous. This CDR3 region has 14 residues. Germline assignment: CDR1 KGHDR and CDR2 SFDVKD. Trimming removed 8 bases from V and 0 bases from J, with 10 bases in between. CDR3 residues: CATNKLISNQPQHF. The CDR3 region has the DNA TGTGCCACCAATAAGCTGATTAGCAATCAGCCCCAGCATTTT.

The chain uses TRBV28 and TRBJ1-1; 10 bases are shared with TRBD1. V lost 5 bases, J lost 4 bases, and 4 bases stayed unmatched. There are 14 residues in the CDR3. Germline CDR1 is MDHEN and CDR2 is SYDVKM. CDR3 amino acids: CASSGDRGPTEAFF. The DNA for the CDR3 is TGTGCCAGCAGTGGCGACAGGGGGCCCACTGAAGCTTTCTTT.

The chain employs TRBV6-2 or TRBV6-3 and TRBJ1-3, with 7 bases fitting TRBD1. Germline CDR1 is MNHEY and CDR2 is SVGEGT. The CDR3 extends over 15 amino acids. The J segment lost 2 bases and the V segment lost 4 bases, leaving 5 bases of the junction unmatched. Here the CDR3 reads CASSSPDRAGNTIYF. The CDR3 coding sequence is TGTGCCAGCAGTTCCCCCGACAGGGCTGGAAACACCATATATTTT.

A single count supports this clone. The genes are TRBV2 and TRBJ2-7, with 10 bases fitting TRBD1. J was trimmed by 7 bases and V by 4 bases; bases with no gene match: 4. The CDR3 spans 13 residues. Germline assignment: CDR1 SNHLY and CDR2 FYNNEI. DNA of the CDR3: TGTGCCAGCAGTGGACAGGGGGCGGGGGAGCAGTACTTC. As protein: CASSGQGAGEQYF.

V is TRBV11-2 and J is TRBJ2-2; 14 bases fit TRBD2. This CDR3 region has 16 residues. Trimming removed 5 bases from V and 8 bases from J; junction bases left unmatched: 7. Per germline, CDR1 SGHAT and CDR2 FQNNGV. CDR3 sequence reads: CASSRGLAGGSGELFF. The CDR3 DNA reads as TGTGCCAGCAGCCGTGGACTAGCGGGAGGATCGGGGGAGCTGTTTTTT.

This clone was detected only once. The V and J genes are TRBV6-5 and TRBJ2-7; TRBD1 agrees at 7 bases. CDR1 and CDR2 from the germline V gene are MNHEY and SVGAGI. V was clipped by 10 bases and J by 5 bases; unmatched bases: 11. This CDR3 comprises 13 residues. The CDR3 nucleotides are TGTGCCACCAGAATGACAGGGATCAACGAGCAGTACTTC. The encoded protein is CATRMTGINEQYF.

V is TRBV5-4 and J is TRBJ2-1; D might be TRBD1 (5 bases). CDR3 size: 15 residues. The V gene lost 4 bases and the J gene lost 3 bases, with 14 bases spanning the gap. In germline, CDR1 is SGHNT, CDR2 YYREEE (reference sequence). CDR3 in amino acids: CASSLGPSRYNEQFF. The CDR3 nucleotides are TGTGCCAGCAGCCTGGGGCCCTCCCGCTACAATGAGCAGTTCTTC.

The chain employs TRBV28 and TRBJ1-5, with a possible D match to TRBD1 (6 bases). The CDR3 runs 14 residues. The germline CDR1 and CDR2 sequences are MDHEN and SYDVKM. Trimming took 4 bases from V and 7 from J, leaving 14 bases between them. CDR3 sequence: CASSSAGVGQPQHF. CDR3 sequence (DNA): TGTGCCAGCAGTTCTGCAGGGGTTGGACAGCCCCAGCATTTT.

This clone was seen a handful of times. The chain recombines TRBV11-3 with TRBJ2-1; no definite D call. This CDR3 is built from 13 residues. The V end was cut by 4 bases, the J end by 8 bases, with 12 bases between. Per the germline V gene, CDR1 is SGHNT and CDR2 is YENEEA. CDR3: CASSYLRSDEQFF. The DNA for the CDR3 is TGTGCCAGCAGCTACCTGAGATCCGATGAGCAGTTCTTC. The full variable domain, completed using reference TRBV11-3 and TRBJ2-1, is EAGVVQSPRYKIIEKKQPVAFWCNPISGHNTLYWYLQNLGQGPELLIRYENEEAVDDSQLPKDRFSAERLKGVDSTLKIQPAELGDSAVYLCASSYLRSDEQFFGPGTRLTVL.